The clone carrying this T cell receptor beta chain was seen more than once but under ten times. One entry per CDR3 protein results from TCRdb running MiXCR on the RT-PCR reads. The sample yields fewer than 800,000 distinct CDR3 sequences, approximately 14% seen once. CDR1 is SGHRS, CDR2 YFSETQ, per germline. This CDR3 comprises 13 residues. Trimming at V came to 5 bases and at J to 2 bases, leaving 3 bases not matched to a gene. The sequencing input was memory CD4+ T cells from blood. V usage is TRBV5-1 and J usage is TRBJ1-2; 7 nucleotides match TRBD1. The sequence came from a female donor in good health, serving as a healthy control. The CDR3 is CASRTDRNYGYTF. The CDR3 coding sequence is TGCGCCAGCAGAACGGACAGGAACTATGGCTACACCTTC.